Each of the 26 T cell receptor beta chains below was sequenced from the same sample in a study of blood T cell repertoires in COVID-19. The method was immunoSEQ multiplex PCR; TCRdb's version includes in-frame clones alone and lacks a portion of them. The data show 250,000 to 300,000 clones, about 86% seen once. Material for sequencing was PBMCs or T cells enriched from blood (not recorded which). Every receptor here comes from a man aged 25-40 years with acute COVID-19.

V is TRBV6-4 and J is TRBJ2-7; no clear D. V lost 0 bases and J 3 bases, leaving 9 bases between the germline ends. Germline CDR1 and CDR2: MRHNA and SNTAGT. The CDR3 extends over 14 amino acids. The CDR3 region is CASSDSASIYEQYV. The CDR3 region has the DNA TGTGCCAGCAGTGACTCCGCTAGTATCTACGAGCAGTACGTC.

J is TRBJ2-2 and V is TRBV14; the D gene is possibly TRBD1 (6 bases). The CDR3 is 16 residues long. V was cut by 2 bases and J by 6 bases, with 16 bases left in between. CDR1 is SGHDN, CDR2 FVKESK, per germline. The CDR3 spells CASSQRGRGTAGELFF. The DNA for the CDR3 is TGTGCCAGCAGCCAAAGGGGCAGGGGTACGGCCGGGGAGCTGTTTTTT.

This rearrangement joins TRBV15 to TRBJ2-7; 9 bases map to TRBD2. The CDR3 spans 18 residues. Per the germline V gene, CDR1 is LNHNV and CDR2 is YYDKDF (reference sequence). J gave up 4 bases and V 2 bases, and 15 bases lay outside the gene matches. The CDR3: CATSRPCQGLAFSYEQYV. As DNA, the CDR3 is TGTGCCACCAGCAGACCTTGCCAAGGACTAGCGTTTTCGTACGAGCAGTACGTC.

Note on this clone: The sample contains more than one DNA sequence encoding this CDR3. The chain couples TRBV7-3 to TRBJ2-3; 10 nucleotides line up with TRBD2. Germline-derived CDR1 and CDR2 are SGHTA and FQGTGA. V gave up 6 bases and J gave up 0 bases; unmatched junction bases: 3. CDR3 length: 15 amino acids. CDR3 protein: CASSQAGGSTDTQYF. CDR3 bases: TGTGCCAGCAGTCAAGCGGGAGGGAGCACAGATACGCAGTATTTT.

V is TRBV11-3 and J is TRBJ2-1; D unclear. The CDR3 extends over 12 amino acids. V was pared by 5 bases and J by 7 bases, with 9 bases between. Germline lookup yields CDR1 SGHNT and CDR2 YENEEA. CDR3 region: CASSQNNNEQFF. The CDR3 bases are TGTGCCAGCAGCCAAAACAATAATGAGCAGTTCTTC.

This clone was seen a handful of times. The gene calls are TRBV5-1 and TRBJ1-1, with a weak D call TRBD1 (6 bases). The CDR3 sequence is 14 residues long. Germline V gene sequence: CDR1 SGHRS, CDR2 YFSETQ. V lost 5 bases and J lost 7, with 18 bases in between. CDR3 in amino acids: CASSITQGRGEAFF. The CDR3 DNA follows: TGCGCCAGCAGTATTACACAGGGAAGGGGTGAAGCTTTCTTT.

Only a few counts were recorded for this clone. V gene TRBV28 combines with J gene TRBJ1-5; D remains ambiguous. Germline V gene sequence: CDR1 MDHEN, CDR2 SYDVKM. V shed 6 bases and J shed 14 bases, with 14 bases lying between them. This CDR3 is 11 amino acids long. The DNA of the CDR3 is TGTGCCAGCAGCCGAACCGGGTCCGAGCATTTT. This codes for CASSRTGSEHF.

Notes on this clone: Germline and junction disagree at one end, which may indicate a read error. V gene TRBV5-1 combines with J gene TRBJ1-6; D remains unclear. CDR3 length equals 14 residues. Looked up from germline, CDR1 is SGHRS and CDR2 is YFSETQ. The CDR3 sequence is CASSFEVDNSPLHF. CDR3 DNA sequence: TGTGCCAGCAGCTTCGAGGTGGATAATTCACCCCTCCACTTT. The whole variable domain, filled in from reference TRBV5-1 and TRBJ1-6, reads KAGVTQTPRYLIKTRGQQVTLSCSPISGHRSVSWYQQTPGQGLQFLFEYFSETQRNKGNFPGRFSGRQFSNSRSEMNVSTLELGDSALYLCASSFEVDNSPLHFGNGTRLTVT.

The chain couples TRBV5-6 to TRBJ2-5, with D uncertain. Germline V gives CDR1 SGHDT, CDR2 YYEEEE. Trimming shortened V by 2 bases and J by 1 base, and 9 bases separated the two germline ends. This CDR3 has 14 amino acids. The chain's CDR3 is CASSFGRTQETQYF. The CDR3 region has the DNA TGTGCCAGCAGCTTCGGTCGAACCCAAGAGACCCAGTACTTC.

This sequence joins TRBV28 and TRBJ1-2; D is uncertain. Germline V gene data show CDR1 as MDHEN and CDR2 as SYDVKM. The germline V and J ends were trimmed by 6 bases and 6 bases, with 11 bases remaining between them. The CDR3 has 12 amino acids. The CDR3 DNA reads as TGTGCCAGCAGCCCCCAAACAGATGGCTACACCTTC. It is translated as CASSPQTDGYTF.

This chain links TRBV4-1 with TRBJ1-1, with D maybe TRBD1 (6 bases). The V and J ends lost 0 bases and 8 bases respectively, with 16 bases between them. Germline loops: CDR1 MGHRA, CDR2 YSYEKL. The length of the CDR3 is 15 residues. The CDR3 DNA follows: TGCGCCAGCAGCCAAGATGACGGGGGGCCCCGGGAAGCTTTCTTT. Encoded protein: CASSQDDGGPREAFF.

This chain joins TRBV27 and TRBJ1-5; no clear D gene. CDR3 length: 15 residues. V dropped 9 bases and J dropped 3 bases, with 18 bases sitting between them. The V gene's germline CDR1 is MNHEY and CDR2 SMNVEV (reference sequence). CDR3 nucleotides: TGTGCCAGTTGTGGGGTAGCGTTCTCCAATCAGCCCCAGCATTTT. Its protein product is CASCGVAFSNQPQHF.

This clone was recorded only once. This rearrangement joins TRBV24-1 to TRBJ1-2; tentatively, D is TRBD1 (6 bases). CDR1 KGHDR and CDR2 SFDVKD come from the germline V gene. V was clipped by 3 bases and J by 4 bases, with 11 bases between them. The length of the CDR3 is 14 residues. CDR3 DNA sequence: TGTGCCACCAGTGATGCAGGGGAGCCCTATGGCTACACCTTC. The encoded protein is CATSDAGEPYGYTF.

This chain connects TRBV7-9 to TRBJ1-3; D remains ambiguous. This CDR3 has 13 residues. Deletions cut 3 bases from V and 8 bases from J, with 11 bases between. The germline CDR1 and CDR2 sequences are SEHNR and FQNEAQ (reference sequence). The DNA for the CDR3 is TGTGCCAGCAGCTTGGGTCTTGAGGACACCATATATTTT. Its protein is CASSLGLEDTIYF.

This chain uses TRBV7-6 with TRBJ1-2, with TRBD1 identical over 9 bases. CDR3 size: 15 residues. Germline CDR1 and CDR2: SGHVS and FNYEAQ. With V trimmed by 0 bases and J by 6 bases, 5 bases remained unmatched. In DNA, the CDR3 is TGTGCCAGCAGCTTAGCGACAGGGGGATATGATGGCTACACCTTC. Its protein product is CASSLATGGYDGYTF.

The chain couples TRBV9 to TRBJ2-1; TRBD2 matches at 11 bases. This CDR3 is built from 17 residues. In germline, CDR1 is SGDLS, CDR2 YYNGEE. J lost 10 bases, V lost 3 bases, and 15 bases had no gene match. DNA of the CDR3: TGTGCCAGCAGCGACCTGCGACTAGCGGGACCCCCCATCGAGCAGTTCTTC. Residues: CASSDLRLAGPPIEQFF. The whole variable domain, filled in from reference TRBV9 and TRBJ2-1, reads DSGVTQTPKHLITATGQRVTLRCSPRSGDLSVYWYQQSLDQGLQFLIQYYNGEERAKGNILERFSAQQFPDLHSELNLSSLELGDSALYFCASSDLRLAGPPIEQFFGPGTRLTVL.

J is TRBJ1-1 and V is TRBV5-5; maybe TRBD1 (5 bases). Germline V gene data show CDR1 as SGHKS and CDR2 as YYEKEE (reference sequence). The CDR3 runs 20 residues. With 5 bases removed from V and 1 base from J, the gap between germline ends came to 30 bases. CDR3 nucleotides: TGTGCCAGCAGTTACCAGGACGGGGCGGGGTACTCTATTTGGAACACTGAAGCTTTCTTT. Encoded protein: CASSYQDGAGYSIWNTEAFF.

This sequence joins TRBV3-1 (or the pseudogene TRBV3-2) and TRBJ1-1; unclear D gene. The CDR3 consists of 12 residues. The V gene's germline CDR1 is LGHDT and CDR2 YNNKEL (reference sequence). V dropped 4 bases and J dropped 3 bases, with 6 bases sitting between them. CDR3 nucleotides: TGTGCCAGCAGCCCGTCCTACACTGAAGCTTTCTTT. It codes for CASSPSYTEAFF.

This chain joins TRBV28 and TRBJ1-1, with D unresolved. From germline, CDR1 is MDHEN and CDR2 SYDVKM. V lost 3 bases and J lost 0, with 5 bases in between. This CDR3 spans 13 amino acids. CDR3 nucleotides: TGTGCCAGCAGTTTCGGTCTGAACACTGAAGCTTTCTTT. It specifies CASSFGLNTEAFF.

The chain couples TRBV15 to TRBJ2-7; 8 positions match TRBD1. With V trimmed by 3 bases and J by 2 bases, 3 bases remained unmatched. Germline lookup yields CDR1 LNHNV and CDR2 YYDKDF (reference sequence). The CDR3 contains 14 residues. The CDR3 DNA sequence: TGTGCCACCAGCAGGGACAGGGAGGCCTACGAGCAGTACGTC. Protein sequence: CATSRDREAYEQYV.

The V call is TRBV7-8, the J call TRBJ1-2; 8 nucleotides match TRBD1. Germline lookup yields CDR1 SGHVS and CDR2 FQNEAQ. This CDR3 is built from 13 residues. The J segment lost 8 bases and the V segment lost 5 bases, leaving 7 bases of the junction unmatched. CDR3 region: CASSPDRGRGYTF. DNA for the CDR3: TGTGCCAGCAGCCCTGACAGGGGCCGGGGCTACACCTTC.

The J gene is TRBJ2-1, the V gene TRBV27; 7 bases match TRBD1. This CDR3 has 16 residues. The trim removed 3 bases at V and 0 bases at J, leaving 5 bases unmatched. Germline V gene sequence: CDR1 MNHEY, CDR2 SMNVEV (reference sequence). CDR3 protein: CASSFRGQSSYNEQFF. As DNA, the CDR3 is TGTGCCAGCAGTTTTCGGGGACAGAGCTCCTACAATGAGCAGTTCTTC.

V gene TRBV9 combines with J gene TRBJ2-1, with TRBD2 as a possible D gene (5 bases). Deletions cut 4 bases from V and 8 bases from J, with 7 bases between. CDR3 size: 11 residues. Germline CDR1 SGDLS, CDR2 YYNGEE. The chain's CDR3 is CASSLLDEQFF. CDR3 DNA sequence: TGTGCCAGCAGCTTACTAGATGAGCAGTTCTTC.

The V call is TRBV5-1, the J call TRBJ1-1; no definite D call. The V gene's germline CDR1 is SGHRS and CDR2 YFSETQ. V was cut by 5 bases and J by 2 bases, with 4 bases left in between. The CDR3 is 11 residues long. CDR3 in DNA: TGCGCCAGCAGGACAAACACTGAAGCTTTCTTT. It is translated as CASRTNTEAFF.

This sequence joins TRBV7-2 and TRBJ2-2; perhaps TRBD2 as D (6 bases). Trimming took 0 bases from V and 8 from J, leaving 22 bases between them. CDR1 is SGHTA, CDR2 FQGNSA, per germline. The CDR3 has 18 residues. CDR3 nucleotide sequence: TGTGCCAGCAGCTTAGCGCGTTTAGGCGGGGATAGGATAGGGGAGCTGTTTTTT. Its protein is CASSLARLGGDRIGELFF.

The chain has TRBV6-4 and TRBJ2-1; D perhaps matches TRBD2 (5 bases). The V gene lost 6 bases and the J gene lost 4 bases, with 10 bases spanning the gap. There are 13 residues in the CDR3. Per germline, CDR1 MRHNA and CDR2 SNTAGT. CDR3 region: CASSLGLYNEQFF. The CDR3 DNA sequence: TGTGCCAGCAGCCTTGGACTGTACAATGAGCAGTTCTTC.